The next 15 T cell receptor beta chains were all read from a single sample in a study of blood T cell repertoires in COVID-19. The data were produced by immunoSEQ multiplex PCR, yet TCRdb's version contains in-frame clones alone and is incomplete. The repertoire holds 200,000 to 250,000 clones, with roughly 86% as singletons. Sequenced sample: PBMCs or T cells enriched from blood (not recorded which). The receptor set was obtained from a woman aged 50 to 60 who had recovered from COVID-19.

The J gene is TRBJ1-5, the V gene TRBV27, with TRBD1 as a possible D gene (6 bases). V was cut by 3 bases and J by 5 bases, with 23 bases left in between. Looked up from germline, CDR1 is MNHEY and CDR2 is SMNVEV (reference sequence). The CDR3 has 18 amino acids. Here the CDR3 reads CASSFLVPARGKDQPQHF. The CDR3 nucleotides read TGTGCCAGCAGTTTTCTAGTCCCGGCCAGGGGAAAAGATCAGCCCCAGCATTTT.

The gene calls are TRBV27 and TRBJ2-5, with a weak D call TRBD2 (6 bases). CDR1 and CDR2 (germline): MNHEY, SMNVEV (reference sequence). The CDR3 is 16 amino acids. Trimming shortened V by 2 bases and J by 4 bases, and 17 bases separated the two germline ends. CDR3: CASSLNGGALLETQYF. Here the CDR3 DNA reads TGTGCCAGCAGTTTAAACGGAGGGGCTTTGCTAGAGACCCAGTACTTC.

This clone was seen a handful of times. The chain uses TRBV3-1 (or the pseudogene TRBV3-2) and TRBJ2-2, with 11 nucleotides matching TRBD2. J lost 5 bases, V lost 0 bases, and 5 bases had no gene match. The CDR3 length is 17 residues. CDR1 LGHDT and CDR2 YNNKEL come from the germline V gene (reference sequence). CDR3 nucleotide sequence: TGTGCCAGCAGCCAAGACCGTCCTAGCGGGGGGACCGGGGAGCTGTTTTTT. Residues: CASSQDRPSGGTGELFF.

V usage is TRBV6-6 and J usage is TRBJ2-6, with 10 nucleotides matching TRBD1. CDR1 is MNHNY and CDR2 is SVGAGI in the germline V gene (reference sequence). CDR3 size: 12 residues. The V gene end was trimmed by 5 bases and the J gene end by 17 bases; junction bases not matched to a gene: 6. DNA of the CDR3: TGTGCCAGCAGTAGAGGACAGGGGGAAGTGACTTTC. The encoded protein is CASSRGQGEVTF.

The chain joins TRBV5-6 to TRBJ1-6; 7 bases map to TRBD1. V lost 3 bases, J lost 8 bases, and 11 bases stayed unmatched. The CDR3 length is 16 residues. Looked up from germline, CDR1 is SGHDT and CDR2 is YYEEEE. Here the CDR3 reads CASSSNRGERHSPLHF. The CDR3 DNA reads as TGTGCCAGCAGCTCAAACAGGGGAGAGAGGCATTCACCCCTCCACTTT.

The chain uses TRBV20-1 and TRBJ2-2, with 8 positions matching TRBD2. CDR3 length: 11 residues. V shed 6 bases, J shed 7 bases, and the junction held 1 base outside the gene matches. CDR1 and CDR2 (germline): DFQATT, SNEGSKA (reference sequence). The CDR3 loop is CSATSGGELFF. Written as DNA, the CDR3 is TGCAGTGCCACTAGCGGCGGGGAGCTGTTTTTT.

The CDR3 loop reads CASSRGHGTSGIGGEQFF. Here the CDR3 DNA reads TGTGCCAGCAGCCGCGGCCATGGGACTAGCGGGATCGGGGGTGAGCAGTTCTTC. V gene TRBV7-6 combines with J gene TRBJ2-1; TRBD2 agrees at 13 bases. The ends lost 5 bases at V and 9 bases at J; junction bases unmatched: 16. This CDR3 has 18 amino acids. The germline gives CDR1 SGHVS, CDR2 FNYEAQ.

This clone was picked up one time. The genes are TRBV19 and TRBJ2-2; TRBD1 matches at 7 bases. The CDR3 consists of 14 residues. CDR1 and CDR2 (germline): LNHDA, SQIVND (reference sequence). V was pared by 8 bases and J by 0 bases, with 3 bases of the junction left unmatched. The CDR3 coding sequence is TGTGCCAGTGGGGACAGCCCGAACACCGGGGAGCTGTTTTTT. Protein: CASGDSPNTGELFF.

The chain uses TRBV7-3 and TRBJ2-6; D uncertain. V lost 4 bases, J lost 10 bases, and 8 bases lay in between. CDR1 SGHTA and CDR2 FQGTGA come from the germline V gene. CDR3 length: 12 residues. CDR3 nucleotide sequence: TGTGCCAGCAGCTCCAACAGTAACGTCCTGACTTTC. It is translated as CASSSNSNVLTF. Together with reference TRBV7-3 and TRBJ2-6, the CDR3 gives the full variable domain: GAGVSQTPSNKVTEKGKYVELRCDPISGHTALYWYRQSLGQGPEFLIYFQGTGAADDSGLPNDRFFAVRPEGSVSTLKIQRTERGDSAVYLCASSSNSNVLTFGAGSRLTVL.

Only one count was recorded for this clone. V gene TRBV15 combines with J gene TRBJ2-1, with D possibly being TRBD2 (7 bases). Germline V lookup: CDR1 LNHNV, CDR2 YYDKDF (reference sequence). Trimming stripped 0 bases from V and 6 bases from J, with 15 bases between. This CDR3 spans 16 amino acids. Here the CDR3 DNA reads TGTGCCACCAGCAGAGATCGGGCGGCGGGGGCCAATGAGCAGTTCTTC. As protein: CATSRDRAAGANEQFF.

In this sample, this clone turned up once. The CDR3 DNA is TGTGCCAGCAGCTTAGCCGACAGGGGGTATGAAAAACTGTTTTTT. Amino acid sequence: CASSLADRGYEKLFF. The chain combines TRBV5-5 with TRBJ1-4, with 9 bases matching TRBD1. V trimming: 2 bases; J trimming: 6 bases; junction bases outside the gene matches: 5. Germline V gene sequence: CDR1 SGHKS, CDR2 YYEKEE (reference sequence). The CDR3 loop spans 15 amino acids.

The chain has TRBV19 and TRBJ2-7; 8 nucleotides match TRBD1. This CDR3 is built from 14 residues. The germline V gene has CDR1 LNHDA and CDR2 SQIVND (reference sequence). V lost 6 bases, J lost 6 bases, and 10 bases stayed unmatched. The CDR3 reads CASSLDRVVGEQYF. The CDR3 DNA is TGTGCCAGTAGCCTGGACAGGGTGGTGGGCGAGCAGTACTTC.

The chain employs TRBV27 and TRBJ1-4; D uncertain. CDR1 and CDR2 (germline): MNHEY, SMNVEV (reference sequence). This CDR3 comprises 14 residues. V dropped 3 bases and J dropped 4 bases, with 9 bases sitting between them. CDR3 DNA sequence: TGTGCCAGCAGTTTTCGTCAACATAATGAAAAACTGTTTTTT. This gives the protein CASSFRQHNEKLFF.

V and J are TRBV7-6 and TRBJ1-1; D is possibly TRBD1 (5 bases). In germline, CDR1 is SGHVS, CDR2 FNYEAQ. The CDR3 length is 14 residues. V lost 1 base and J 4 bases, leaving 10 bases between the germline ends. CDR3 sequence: CASSLEGIGTEAFF. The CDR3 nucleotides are TGTGCCAGCAGCTTAGAGGGGATAGGCACTGAAGCTTTCTTT. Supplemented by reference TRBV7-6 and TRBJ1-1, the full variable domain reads GAGVSQSPRYKVTKRGQDVALRCDPISGHVSLYWYRQALGQGPEFLTYFNYEAQQDKSGLPNDRFSAERPEGSISTLTIQRTEQRDSAMYRCASSLEGIGTEAFFGQGTRLTVV.

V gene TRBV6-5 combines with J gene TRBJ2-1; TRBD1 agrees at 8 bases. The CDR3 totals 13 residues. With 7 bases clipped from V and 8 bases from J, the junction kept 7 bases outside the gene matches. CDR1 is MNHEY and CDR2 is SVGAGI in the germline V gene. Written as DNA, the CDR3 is TGTGCCAGCACAAGACAGGGGATCGATGAGCAGTTCTTC. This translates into CASTRQGIDEQFF.